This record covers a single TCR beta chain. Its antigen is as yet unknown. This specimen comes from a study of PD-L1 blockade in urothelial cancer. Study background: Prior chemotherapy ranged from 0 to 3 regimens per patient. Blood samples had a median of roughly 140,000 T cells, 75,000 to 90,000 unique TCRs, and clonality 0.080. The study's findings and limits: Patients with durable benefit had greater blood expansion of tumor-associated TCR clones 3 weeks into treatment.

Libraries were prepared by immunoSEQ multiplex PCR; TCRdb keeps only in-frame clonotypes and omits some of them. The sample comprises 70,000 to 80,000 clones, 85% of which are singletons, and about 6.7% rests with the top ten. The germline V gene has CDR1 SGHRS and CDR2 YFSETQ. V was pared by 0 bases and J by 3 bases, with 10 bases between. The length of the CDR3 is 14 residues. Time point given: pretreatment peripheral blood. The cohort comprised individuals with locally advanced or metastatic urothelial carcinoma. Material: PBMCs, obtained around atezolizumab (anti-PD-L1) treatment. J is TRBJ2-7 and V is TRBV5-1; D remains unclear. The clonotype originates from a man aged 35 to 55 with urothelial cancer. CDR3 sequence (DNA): TGCGCCAGCAGCTTGGCCCCCTCACTCTACGAGCAGTACTTC. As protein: CASSLAPSLYEQYF.